The rows below give T cell receptor beta chains drawn from one sample of a study of blood T cells in healthy people across ages. TCRdb reanalysed the 5' RACE reads using MiXCR and keeps one entry per CDR3 protein. The table includes 760,000 or so distinct CDR3 sequences, roughly 25% detected once. The same data also contributed to another study, on T cells of mothers and their children.

Sequencing used blood. The receptor source for this set is a boy younger than 18 in good health. Both conserved end residues are part of each CDR3. A D gene is named only where the DNA matches it firmly. Not every row has a clone size; where given, it reads once, few, many or a size class.

-	TRBJ2-7	TRBV29-1	-	TGCAGCGCCCGAGGTCAGGGGACTGCCTACGAGCAGTACTTC	CSARGQGTAYEQYF
-	TRBJ2-1	TRBV29-1	-	TGCAGCGTTGTCGCGACTAACGGGCGAGCGGAGCAGTTCTTC	CSVVATNGRAEQFF
TRBD2	TRBJ2-2	TRBV6-6	-	TGTGCCAGCAGCCCTAGCGGGGGGGCCGGGGAGCTGTTTTTT	CASSPSGGAGELFF
-	TRBJ2-5	TRBV29-1	many	TGCAGCGGGATAACGGGAGCGGGTAAACAAGAGACCCAGTACTTC	CSGITGAGKQETQYF
-	TRBJ1-2	TRBV6-1	-	TGTGCCAGCAGTGTTGACAGCCGGAACTATGGCTACACCTTC	CASSVDSRNYGYTF
TRBD1	TRBJ1-6	TRBV11-1	few	TGTGCCAGCAGCTTAGGGGACAGGGGCGTTTCACCCCTCCACTTT	CASSLGDRGVSPLHF
-	TRBJ2-3	TRBV5-1	-	TGCGCCAGCAGCGACGACAGGACAGATACGCAGTATTTT	CASSDDRTDTQYF
-	TRBJ1-2	TRBV6-5	few	TGTGCCAGCAGCCCCTCCGAGACATATGGCTACACCTTC	CASSPSETYGYTF
-	TRBJ1-2	TRBV24-1	-	TGTGCCACCAGTGATTGGGGAGATCGCGGTGGCTACACCTTC	CATSDWGDRGGYTF
TRBD1	TRBJ1-4	TRBV11-3	-	TGTGCCAGCAGCTTAGGCGACAGGGGGGATCATGAAAAACTGTTTTTT	CASSLGDRGDHEKLFF
TRBD1	TRBJ1-2	TRBV5-1	-	TGCGCCAGCAGCTTGGAGGGGGCAACATCCTATGGCTACACCTTC	CASSLEGATSYGYTF
-	TRBJ2-3	TRBV10-3	few	TGTGCCATCAGTGAGTGGGCCTCTGGAGGGAGTAGGACAGATACGCAGTATTTT	CAISEWASGGSRTDTQYF
-	TRBJ1-1	TRBV2	-	TGTGCCAGCAGTGAAGAGGCTATGAATATGAACACTGAAGCTTTCTTT	CASSEEAMNMNTEAFF
-	TRBJ1-1	TRBV5-6	few	TGTGCCAGCAGCTTGGCGCGGGCCTCAGGAGCTTTCTTT	CASSLARASGAFF
TRBD2	TRBJ2-7	TRBV9	-	TGTGCCAGCAGCGTAGGACTAGCGGGAGGTCAGTACTTC	CASSVGLAGGQYF
TRBD2	TRBJ2-2	TRBV6-5	few	TGTGCCAGCAGCGCCGCGGGAGGAGCCGGGGAGCTGTTTTTT	CASSAAGGAGELFF
TRBD1	TRBJ2-7	TRBV6-6	few	TGTGCCAGCAAAGTGGGACAGGGGGTCTACGAGCAGTACTTC	CASKVGQGVYEQYF
-	TRBJ2-7	TRBV5-1	few	TGCGCCAGCAGCTTGACTTCCGGGACGGCGAACTACGAGCAGTACTTC	CASSLTSGTANYEQYF
-	TRBJ2-7	TRBV9	few	TGTGCCAGCAGCGCCCAAGGTGGGGACCCCCGAGCCTACGAGCAGTACTTC	CASSAQGGDPRAYEQYF
-	TRBJ1-2	TRBV2	-	TGTGCCAGCAGGTCCACCGCGGACTATGGCTACACCTTC	CASRSTADYGYTF
TRBD1	TRBJ1-2	TRBV11-2	few	TGTGCCAGCAGCTTTGAAGACAGGGATGGCTACACCTTC	CASSFEDRDGYTF
-	TRBJ2-2	TRBV5-1	few	TGCGCCAGCAGCTGGACCGGGACGGGGAACACCGGGGAGCTGTTTTTT	CASSWTGTGNTGELFF
-	TRBJ2-7	TRBV28	few	TGTGCCAGCAGTTGGTCAGGGTACCACGAGCAGTACTTC	CASSWSGYHEQYF
TRBD1	TRBJ2-5	TRBV12-3/TRBV12-4	few	TGTGCCAGCAGTGTCAGGGGGCAAGAGACCCAGTACTTC	CASSVRGQETQYF
-	TRBJ2-5	TRBV5-5	few	TGTGCCAGCAGCTCAACCCCGGGACACGGCCAAGAGACCCAGTACTTC	CASSSTPGHGQETQYF
TRBD1	TRBJ1-2	TRBV10-3	-	TGTGCCATCACCTCCACAGGGACAGAGCCTTATGGCTACACCTTC	CAITSTGTEPYGYTF
TRBD2	TRBJ2-5	TRBV5-1	-	TGCGCCAGCAGCCTACAAGCGGGAAGCCAAGAGACCCAGTACTTC	CASSLQAGSQETQYF
TRBD2	TRBJ2-5	TRBV6-5	-	TGTGCCAGCAGTTTTTTCTCCGGGACTAACCAAGAGACCCAGTACTTC	CASSFFSGTNQETQYF
-	TRBJ2-1	TRBV27	many	TGTGCCAGCAGCTCGTTGTACAATGAGCAGTTCTTC	CASSSLYNEQFF
-	TRBJ2-2	TRBV20-1	-	TGCAGTGCTAGTGGGGGACCCGGGGAGCTGTTTTTT	CSASGGPGELFF
TRBD2	TRBJ2-3	TRBV13	-	TGTGCCAGCAGCCCACGGGGGGAAAGCACAGATACGCAGTATTTT	CASSPRGESTDTQYF
TRBD1	TRBJ2-1	TRBV5-1	-	TGCGCCAGCAGTCCCGTACGTGGACAGGGGGTGTTGAATGAGCAGTTCTTC	CASSPVRGQGVLNEQFF
-	TRBJ2-1	TRBV29-1	few	TGCAGCGTTCCGGGGAAGAGCTCCTACAATGAGCAGTTCTTC	CSVPGKSSYNEQFF
TRBD1	TRBJ1-1	TRBV2	-	TGTGCCAGCAGGGATACAGGGGGCGATTGGGACACTGAAGCTTTCTTT	CASRDTGGDWDTEAFF
TRBD1	TRBJ1-5	TRBV7-2	once	TGTGCCAGCAGCCCCAGGGGGAGGTTTAATCAGCCCCAGCATTTT	CASSPRGRFNQPQHF
TRBD2	TRBJ2-3	TRBV29-1	many	TGCAGCGTTTCTCTAGCGGGGCTACTGGATTTT	CSVSLAGLLDF
-	TRBJ1-4	TRBV6-5	-	TGTGCCAGCAGTTACTCTCTAATGAATGAAAAACTGTTTTTT	CASSYSLMNEKLFF
-	TRBJ1-2	TRBV27	few	TGTGCCAACAGTTTAAGGGGGAACTATGGCTACACCTTC	CANSLRGNYGYTF
TRBD2	TRBJ2-1	TRBV5-1	-	TGCGCCAGCAGCTTGGGTAGCGGGAGGAACAATGAGCAGTTCTTC	CASSLGSGRNNEQFF
-	TRBJ2-1	TRBV7-9	-	TGTGCCAGCAGCTTATCCGCCACGAGGGCCTCCTACAATGAGCAGTTCTTC	CASSLSATRASYNEQFF
-	TRBJ2-7	TRBV4-3	-	TGCGCCAGCAGCCAAAGGACGGAGACCTACGAGCAGTACTTC	CASSQRTETYEQYF
TRBD1	TRBJ1-2	TRBV7-9	-	TGTGCCAGCAGCCCCTGGGACAGGGGGCTCGAGTCTGGCTACACCTTC	CASSPWDRGLESGYTF
-	TRBJ1-2	TRBV10-2	-	TGCGCCAGCTGGCCCACGGACAGCCGGCTTGGGTATGGCTACACCTTC	CASWPTDSRLGYGYTF
-	TRBJ2-7	TRBV28	-	TGTGCCACAGCGACTTCGGCTAGCGCGTACGAGCAGTACTTC	CATATSASAYEQYF
TRBD2	TRBJ2-3	TRBV28	-	TGTGCCAGCAGTTCTAGCGGGAGCGGAGCAGATACGCAGTATTTT	CASSSSGSGADTQYF
-	TRBJ2-2	TRBV6-2/TRBV6-3	few	TGTGCCAGCACCGGGGACCTCCTCGGTAGCGGGGAGCTGTTTTTT	CASTGDLLGSGELFF
-	TRBJ2-2	TRBV20-1	-	TGCAGTGCTAGAGATTATACGGACGGCCTCCCGGACACCGGGGAGCTGTTTTTT	CSARDYTDGLPDTGELFF
TRBD1	TRBJ2-3	TRBV6-5	few	TGTGCCAGCAGTTGGACAGGAGAAGGCACAGATACGCAGTATTTT	CASSWTGEGTDTQYF
-	TRBJ2-1	TRBV6-6	few	TGTGCCAGCAGTTCGACTGGCTCAGTCCGATACAATGAGCAGTTCTTC	CASSSTGSVRYNEQFF
-	TRBJ2-4	TRBV7-2	few	TGTGCCAGCAGTCCGGACAGTTCGGTCTACATTCAGTACTTC	CASSPDSSVYIQYF
-	TRBJ2-1	TRBV20-1	-	TGCAGTGCTGAAACCGGGACGGATAATGAGCAGTTCTTC	CSAETGTDNEQFF
-	TRBJ2-2	TRBV29-1	few	TGCAGCGTTACCAGGGCGGTATCCGGGGAGCTGTTTTTT	CSVTRAVSGELFF